The entry below describes one T cell receptor (beta chain). Its antigen is as yet unknown. This CDR3 is 15 amino acids long. The V gene lost 6 bases and the J gene lost 4 bases, with 19 bases spanning the gap. Germline V gene data show CDR1 as SGHNT and CDR2 as YENEEA. The data were taken from a study of OX40 agonist ivuxolimab in advanced cancers. Study-wide results and limits: On average, a greater number of expanded clones characterised CD8+ T cells relative to CD4+.

Repertoires were generated with immunoSEQ multiplex PCR, while TCRdb's copy carries only in-frame clones and drops some. The data hold tens of thousands of clones, with approximately 91% observed a single time. The chain joins TRBV11-3 to TRBJ2-7, with a possible D match to TRBD2 (7 bases). The sequenced sample was CD4+ or CD8+ T cells sorted from blood, obtained in a trial of the OX40 agonist ivuxolimab. The clonotype comes from an adult with an advanced solid tumor such as melanoma, head and neck, liver or kidney cancer. The CDR3, as DNA: TGTGCCAGCAGTGAGGGGGTAGCGGGCAAATACGAGCAGTACTTC. This gives the protein CASSEGVAGKYEQYF.